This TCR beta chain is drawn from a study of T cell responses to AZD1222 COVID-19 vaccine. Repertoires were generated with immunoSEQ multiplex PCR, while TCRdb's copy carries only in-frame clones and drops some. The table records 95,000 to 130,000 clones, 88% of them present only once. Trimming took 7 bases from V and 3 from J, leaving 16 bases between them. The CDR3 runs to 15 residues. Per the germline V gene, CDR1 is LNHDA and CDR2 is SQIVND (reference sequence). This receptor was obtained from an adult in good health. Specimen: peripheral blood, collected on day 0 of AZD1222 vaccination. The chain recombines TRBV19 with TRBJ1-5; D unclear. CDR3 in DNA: TGTGCCAGTAAAATTCTTGACGCCTCCAATCAGCCCCAGCATTTT. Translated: CASKILDASNQPQHF. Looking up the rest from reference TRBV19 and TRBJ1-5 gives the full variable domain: DGGITQSPKYLFRKEGQNVTLSCEQNLNHDAMYWYRQDPGQGLRLIYYSQIVNDFQKGDIAEGYSVSREKKESFPLTVTSAQKNPTAFYLCASKILDASNQPQHFGDGTRLSIL.